This TCR beta chain was profiled in a study of cytomegalovirus exposure and HLA in healthy donors. Study results and caveats: At a 0.05 false discovery rate, a later analysis found 16,951 TCR beta sequences to be associated with HLA alleles. Within a later analysis, the majority of CMV-associated TCR beta chains appeared HLA-restricted.

Primers: 60 Vbeta forward and 13 Jbeta reverse. The protocol was immunoSEQ multiplex PCR, while the TCRdb copy is restricted to in-frame clones and leaves out a portion. The table lists 100,000 or so clones, 75% to 85% of them singletons. As for the donors, each was a healthy bone marrow donor. At sampling all donors were nominally healthy, likely with unrecorded immune exposures. Germline trimming cut 0 bases from V and 3 bases from J; bases unmatched to any gene: 12. Germline V gene sequence: CDR1 SGDLS, CDR2 YYNGEE. This CDR3 has 18 amino acids. As concerns this clone: Its specificity is not known.

The specimen sequenced was PBMCs. This chain links TRBV9 with TRBJ2-3; 8 nucleotides match TRBD2. The clonotype was recovered from a man in his thirties or forties in good health and CMV-seronegative. The CDR3 DNA reads as TGTGCCAGCAGCGTAGGGAGAGTTCGGGGGGGTACGACAGATACGCAGTATTTT. It translates to CASSVGRVRGGTTDTQYF.